The 8 T cell receptor beta chains reported below all come from one sample, sequenced in a study of blood T cells in healthy people across ages. Together with a sample-barcoded 5' primer, a J-beta primer mix was included in a second PCR lasting about 6 to 11 cycles. TCRdb ran MiXCR on the 5' RACE reads and lists one entry per CDR3 protein. The sample includes some 1.7 million distinct CDR3 sequences, 25% to 30% of them seen just once. Sequencing used blood. The receptors here all came from a woman aged 30 to 39 in good health.

This clonotype has more than one count but fewer than ten. A read error may produce the germline difference seen at one junction end. This chain links TRBV7-8 with TRBJ2-3; 13 bases are a match to TRBD2. This CDR3 has 17 residues. Germline CDR1 reads SGHVS; CDR2 reads FQNEAQ. The DNA of the CDR3 is TGTGCCAGCAGTTGGGGACTAGCGGGAAGTAGCACATATACGCAGTATTTT. Translated, it gives CASSWGLAGSSTYTQYF.

Ten or more counts support this clonotype. The rearrangement joins TRBV27 to TRBJ2-5, with TRBD1 matching 8 bases. The CDR3 runs to 13 residues. J was trimmed by 9 bases and V by 4 bases; bases with no gene match: 7. CDR1 is MNHEY and CDR2 is SMNVEV in the germline V gene (reference sequence). The DNA for the CDR3 is TGTGCCAGCAGTTCAGGGGGCCACTACGCCCAGTACTTC. Its protein product is CASSSGGHYAQYF.

The CDR3 is CASSFSTFGDTDTQYF. The DNA of the CDR3 is TGTGCCAGCAGTTTTTCTACTTTTGGGGACACAGATACGCAGTATTTT. V gene TRBV28 combines with J gene TRBJ2-3; no clear D gene. Germline CDR1 MDHEN, CDR2 SYDVKM. The V and J ends lost 3 bases and 2 bases respectively, with 15 bases between them. CDR3 length: 16 amino acids.

The chain employs TRBV28 and TRBJ2-7; TRBD1 is a possible D gene (6 bases). The J call is uncertain, as TRBJ2-5 better fits the DNA end. Germline V gene sequence: CDR1 MDHEN, CDR2 SYDVKM. The CDR3 length is 14 residues. In DNA, the CDR3 is TGTGCCAGCAGTTCGCAGGACAGAAAAGAGACCCAGTACTTC. Translation: CASSSQDRKETQYF.

As concerns this clonotype: A much larger clone differs by one base, so this may be a read error. The chain carries TRBV20-1 and TRBJ2-1; 7 nucleotides agree with TRBD1. The DNA end is a closer match to TRBJ2-7, so the J assignment may be wrong. CDR1 and CDR2 (germline): DFQATT, SNEGSKA (reference sequence). The CDR3 runs to 16 residues. CDR3 nucleotides: TGCAGCGCACCTATGACAGGGAGTAGCTCCTACAATGAGCAGTACTTC. Encoded protein: CSAPMTGSSSYNEQYF.

This clonotype occurred a few times. The chain employs TRBV11-3 and TRBJ2-1; 7 nucleotides align to TRBD2. Germline V gives CDR1 SGHNT, CDR2 YENEEA. V dropped 0 bases and J dropped 7; count of bases not matched to a gene: 6. The CDR3 totals 15 residues. CDR3 residues: CASSLDAGAWNEQFF. The CDR3 coding sequence is TGTGCCAGCAGCTTAGATGCGGGAGCATGGAATGAGCAGTTCTTC.

The genes are TRBV5-1 and TRBJ2-2, with TRBD1 as a possible D gene (5 bases). The CDR3 sequence is 15 residues long. Germline CDR1 is SGHRS and CDR2 is YFSETQ. V was clipped by 1 base and J by 5 bases, with 12 bases between them. The CDR3 nucleotides read TGCGCCAGCAGCTTGCCCCAGGGTGAAACCGGGGAGCTGTTTTTT. Residues: CASSLPQGETGELFF.

This clonotype came up many times. J is TRBJ1-2 and V is TRBV20-1; no definite D call. The germline V and J ends were trimmed by 6 bases and 8 bases, with 19 bases remaining between them. The CDR3 totals 13 residues. CDR1 and CDR2 from the germline V gene are DFQATT and SNEGSKA (reference sequence). The CDR3 nucleotides read TGCAGTGCCACAGCGGGTTTCTCGGGCGGCTACACCTTC. Translation: CSATAGFSGGYTF.